Presented here are 24 T cell receptor beta chains from one specimen sequenced in a study of cytomegalovirus exposure and HLA in healthy donors. Researchers ran the PCR with 60 Vbeta and 13 Jbeta primers. Measured with immunoSEQ multiplex PCR; TCRdb has only the in-frame clones, and not every one. The sample carries approximately 170,000 clones, approximately 81% recorded once. Sequenced input: PBMCs. All receptors derive from a boy between 2 and 15 years old in good health and CMV-seronegative.

CDR3: CASSFTGTGDNSPLHF. Written as DNA, the CDR3 is TGCGCCAGCAGCTTTACCGGGACAGGGGACAATTCACCCCTCCACTTT. The chain employs TRBV5-1 and TRBJ1-6; 10 bases align to TRBD1. The V gene's germline CDR1 is SGHRS and CDR2 YFSETQ. J gave up 7 bases and V 2 bases, and 6 bases lay outside the gene matches. The CDR3 is 16 amino acids. The entire variable domain, with the rest obtained from reference TRBV5-1 and TRBJ1-6, is as follows: KAGVTQTPRYLIKTRGQQVTLSCSPISGHRSVSWYQQTPGQGLQFLFEYFSETQRNKGNFPGRFSGRQFSNSRSEMNVSTLELGDSALYLCASSFTGTGDNSPLHFGNGTRLTVT.

V and J are TRBV29-1 and TRBJ2-2; tentative D call: TRBD1 (5 bases). The CDR3 loop spans 11 amino acids. From germline, CDR1 is SQVTM and CDR2 ANQGSEA. Trimming removed 6 bases from V and 6 bases from J, with 8 bases in between. The CDR3 reads CSVQGSGELFF. The DNA of the CDR3 is TGCAGCGTGCAGGGATCCGGGGAGCTGTTTTTT.

This CDR3 is CASSRGQAGTDTQYF. CDR3 coding DNA: TGTGCCAGCAGCCGCGGACAGGCGGGCACAGATACGCAGTATTTT. V usage is TRBV5-4 and J usage is TRBJ2-3; 7 nucleotides match TRBD1. CDR1 and CDR2 from the germline V gene are SGHNT and YYREEE (reference sequence). The CDR3 length is 15 residues. The V and J ends lost 4 bases and 1 base, in that order; junction bases with no gene match: 6.

This clone appeared a few times. V gene TRBV30 combines with J gene TRBJ2-3; D possibly corresponds to TRBD1 (5 bases). The V end lost 5 bases, the J end lost 0 bases, and 12 bases lay between the germline ends. The germline V gene encodes CDR1 GTSNPN and CDR2 SVGIG (reference sequence). The CDR3 is made up of 14 amino acids. The CDR3 region has the DNA TGTGCCTGGGGACGACAGACTAGCACAGATACGCAGTATTTT. Translation: CAWGRQTSTDTQYF.

This chain links TRBV11-3 with TRBJ2-2; D possibly corresponds to TRBD2 (6 bases). Looked up from germline, CDR1 is SGHNT and CDR2 is YENEEA. V lost 1 base and J 5 bases, leaving 11 bases between the germline ends. The CDR3 spans 15 residues. CDR3 bases: TGTGCCAGCAGCTTAGCGGGAGCAGGTACCGGGGAGCTGTTTTTT. Translation gives CASSLAGAGTGELFF. Full variable domain (outside the CDR3, taken from reference TRBV11-3 and TRBJ2-2): EAGVVQSPRYKIIEKKQPVAFWCNPISGHNTLYWYLQNLGQGPELLIRYENEEAVDDSQLPKDRFSAERLKGVDSTLKIQPAELGDSAVYLCASSLAGAGTGELFFGEGSRLTVL.

V gene TRBV4-2 combines with J gene TRBJ2-1, with D perhaps matching TRBD2 (6 bases). Germline CDR1 reads LGHNA; CDR2 reads YNFKEQ. Trimming stripped 0 bases from V and 5 bases from J, with 11 bases between. The CDR3 has 15 residues. In DNA form, the CDR3 reads TGTGCCAGCAGCCAAGAGCAACTAGCAGACAATGAGCAGTTCTTC. This gives the protein CASSQEQLADNEQFF.

The chain joins TRBV15 to TRBJ2-7; maybe TRBD2 (6 bases). Deletions cut 1 base from V and 7 bases from J, with 14 bases between. CDR3 size: 14 residues. Germline V gene lookup returns CDR1 LNHNV and CDR2 YYDKDF (reference sequence). The CDR3 DNA is TGTGCCACCAGCAGAGCGGTTTTGGCGGGGGAGCAGTACTTC. Translating it yields CATSRAVLAGEQYF.

The genes are TRBV11-2 and TRBJ2-1, with 10 nucleotides matching TRBD2. Germline CDR1 reads SGHAT; CDR2 reads FQNNGV. With 6 bases clipped from V and 3 bases from J, the junction kept 17 bases outside the gene matches. This CDR3 has 19 residues. The CDR3, as DNA: TGTGCCAGCAGTCAACTAGCTAGCGGGAGTAATATAGGCTACAATGAGCAGTTCTTC. It is translated as CASSQLASGSNIGYNEQFF.

The CDR3 DNA sequence: TGTGCCAGCAGTTTCGCCGGGACTATCCTAGCCAAAAACATTCAGTACTTC. It encodes CASSFAGTILAKNIQYF. The gene calls are TRBV7-9 and TRBJ2-4; 7 nucleotides agree with TRBD2. V gave up 6 bases and J gave up 0 bases; unmatched junction bases: 11. The CDR3 loop spans 17 amino acids. In germline, CDR1 is SEHNR, CDR2 FQNEAQ (reference sequence).

The chain has TRBV6-5 and TRBJ1-6; D is unresolved. Germline V gene lookup returns CDR1 MNHEY and CDR2 SVGAGI. Trimming cost V 0 bases and J 7 bases, with 10 bases left between them. There are 15 residues in the CDR3. This CDR3 reads CASSYSADGNSPLHF. In nucleotides, the CDR3 is TGTGCCAGCAGTTACTCGGCCGACGGGAATTCACCCCTCCACTTT.

This rearrangement joins TRBV29-1 to TRBJ1-1; the D is unclear. The ends were cut back, 7 bases at V and 1 base at J, with 16 bases in the middle. CDR3 size: 14 residues. CDR1 and CDR2 (germline): SQVTM, ANQGSEA. CDR3 sequence: CSAGGGAANTEAFF. In DNA, the CDR3 is TGCAGCGCCGGTGGTGGAGCAGCGAACACTGAAGCTTTCTTT.

The chain joins TRBV5-1 to TRBJ2-1; D may be TRBD2 (5 bases). The CDR3 is 13 residues long. CDR1 is SGHRS and CDR2 is YFSETQ in the germline V gene. The ends were cut back, 4 bases at V and 4 bases at J, with 9 bases in the middle. CDR3 in amino acids: CASSVTTYNEQFF. The CDR3 DNA reads TGCGCCAGCAGCGTGACTACTTACAATGAGCAGTTCTTC.

The genes are TRBV6-5 and TRBJ1-2; a possible D gene is TRBD1 (5 bases). The CDR3 loop spans 15 amino acids. V lost 2 bases to trimming and J lost 2 bases, with 12 bases between them. Germline CDR1 MNHEY, CDR2 SVGAGI. CDR3 DNA sequence: TGTGCCAGCAGTTACAATGGGGACTTCAACTATGGCTACACCTTC. Translation gives CASSYNGDFNYGYTF.

CDR3 loop: CASKATGANYEQYV. DNA of the CDR3: TGTGCCAGCAAAGCGACAGGGGCTAACTACGAGCAGTACGTC. V gene TRBV5-5 combines with J gene TRBJ2-7; 8 nucleotides match TRBD1. The germline V gene encodes CDR1 SGHKS and CDR2 YYEKEE (reference sequence). The CDR3 is 14 amino acids. V trimming: 6 bases; J trimming: 3 bases; junction bases outside the gene matches: 8.

The chain couples TRBV7-9 to TRBJ1-1; a possible D gene is TRBD1 (5 bases). Germline CDR1 SEHNR, CDR2 FQNEAQ (reference sequence). V lost 1 base and J 6 bases, leaving 6 bases between the germline ends. CDR3 length equals 12 residues. CDR3 in DNA: TGTGCCAGCAGCTTAGGGGGGGCTGAAGCTTTCTTT. This encodes CASSLGGAEAFF.

This clone was detected only once. The chain employs TRBV28 and TRBJ2-6, with 9 bases matching TRBD1. Germline V gene lookup returns CDR1 MDHEN and CDR2 SYDVKM. The CDR3 consists of 14 residues. The V gene end was trimmed by 6 bases and the J gene end by 9 bases; junction bases not matched to a gene: 6. The CDR3 nucleotides read TGTGCCAGCAGGCGGGACAGGGTTGTCAACGTCCTGACTTTC. This gives the protein CASRRDRVVNVLTF.

This sequence joins TRBV4-2 and TRBJ1-4, with TRBD1 matching 7 bases. The V gene end was trimmed by 0 bases and the J gene end by 1 base; junction bases not matched to a gene: 11. The CDR3 runs 19 residues. The germline gives CDR1 LGHNA, CDR2 YNFKEQ. The CDR3 bases are TGTGCCAGCAGCCAAGATAAGCCAGGGGGGATTGGAACTAATGAAAAACTGTTTTTT. It encodes CASSQDKPGGIGTNEKLFF.

V is TRBV19 and J is TRBJ1-5; TRBD1 agrees at 10 bases. With V trimmed by 5 bases and J by 6 bases, 10 bases remained unmatched. The CDR3 is 16 residues long. The germline V gene encodes CDR1 LNHDA and CDR2 SQIVND (reference sequence). The CDR3 protein is CASSRWPGQGRQPQHF. DNA for the CDR3: TGTGCCAGTAGTCGGTGGCCGGGACAGGGGCGTCAGCCCCAGCATTTT.

The chain couples TRBV5-8 to TRBJ2-3; possibly TRBD1 for D (6 bases). Germline loops: CDR1 SGHTS, CDR2 YDEGEE. The CDR3 covers 17 residues. Trimming pared 4 bases from V and 5 bases from J, leaving 23 bases between. CDR3 nucleotide sequence: TGTGCCAGCAGCCATCATACTAGAGGTCGAGGGGGAGATACGCAGTATTTT. Its protein is CASSHHTRGRGGDTQYF.

This clone was detected only once. CDR3 sequence: CASSFGVGSYEQYV. The CDR3 nucleotides are TGTGCCAGCAGCTTTGGGGTCGGGAGCTACGAGCAGTACGTC. This chain links TRBV5-4 with TRBJ2-7, with D possibly being TRBD2 (6 bases). CDR1 is SGHNT and CDR2 is YYREEE in the germline V gene (reference sequence). The V end was cut by 2 bases, the J end by 3 bases, with 12 bases between. The CDR3 length is 14 residues.

This chain links TRBV5-1 with TRBJ1-6; 7 bases map to TRBD1. CDR1 and CDR2 (germline): SGHRS, YFSETQ. This CDR3 has 13 residues. V dropped 4 bases and J dropped 6; count of bases not matched to a gene: 1. DNA of the CDR3: TGCGCCAGCAGCGGGACAGTTAATTCACCCCTCCACTTT. It is translated as CASSGTVNSPLHF.

V is TRBV7-8 and J is TRBJ2-7; the match to TRBD1 covers 10 bases. The trim removed 2 bases at V and 3 bases at J, leaving 13 bases unmatched. The CDR3 sequence is 18 residues long. Germline values: CDR1 SGHVS, CDR2 FQNEAQ. The CDR3 reads CASSLNWFGTGEIYEQYF. CDR3 DNA sequence: TGTGCCAGCAGCTTAAATTGGTTTGGGACAGGGGAGATCTACGAGCAGTACTTC.

There are a few counts of this clone. The chain has TRBV6-5 and TRBJ2-1; D possibly corresponds to TRBD1 (5 bases). From germline, CDR1 is MNHEY and CDR2 SVGAGI. V lost 6 bases and J 7 bases, leaving 19 bases between the germline ends. The CDR3 length is 15 residues. The CDR3 region is CASRPVSTRVNEQFF. CDR3 DNA sequence: TGTGCCAGCAGGCCAGTTTCGACCAGGGTTAATGAGCAGTTCTTC.

The CDR3 protein is CASSLGTNGGYTF. DNA for the CDR3: TGTGCCAGCAGCCTAGGGACAAACGGGGGCTACACCTTC. The chain uses TRBV7-3 and TRBJ1-2; D possibly corresponds to TRBD1 (6 bases). Trimming took off 5 bases at V and 8 bases at J, with 15 bases between the two ends. Germline V gives CDR1 SGHTA, CDR2 FQGTGA. The CDR3 has 13 amino acids.